Below, one TCR beta chain is given with its context. Its antigen is unknown. Germline assignment: CDR1 SGHNT and CDR2 YYREEE (reference sequence). V shed 0 bases and J 12 bases; nucleotides not matched to a gene: 9. The CDR3 is made up of 15 amino acids. These data originate in a study of chemoradiotherapy in HPV16-positive cancers. Background on the study: Candidate HPV-specific clones and shared TCR motifs came from two HPV16-positive patients.

Sequencing was performed with immunoSEQ multiplex PCR; in TCRdb, only in-frame clones are kept and a portion is missing. The sample lists approximately 35,000 clones, about 82% seen once, with 3.8% in the top ten. Whole-study results and caveats: Functional assays defining HPV-specific T cells used only a couple of HPV16-positive patients. During treatment, candidate HPV-specific clones and E7-related motifs expanded in tumor.

The material sequenced was blood, taken from a patient who underwent chemoradiotherapy. The TCR comes from a human donor with HPV-associated anogenital cancer. The chain employs TRBV5-4 and TRBJ2-1; 10 bases match TRBD1. The chain's CDR3 is CASSLGGTGDQGQFF. The CDR3 DNA is TGTGCCAGCAGCTTGGGCGGGACAGGGGATCAGGGGCAGTTCTTC.